The source of this TCR beta chain is a study of memory CD4+ T cells and cytomegalovirus serostatus (dated by TCRdb to between 2017 and 2020). Context from the whole study: A total of roughly 33 healthy Belgian adults, of whom 9 were CMV seropositive and approximately 24 were CMV seronegative, were included in the cohort. CD4+ memory TCRbeta repertoires of a Belgian cohort with known cytomegalovirus serostatus were sequenced in order to replicate a published TCR-based CMV serostatus classifier. General findings and caveats noted by the study authors: Results were interpreted as suggesting that the CMV-associated TCR signature is largely present in the CD4+ memory repertoire. Of around 160 previously reported CMV-associated TCRbeta sequences, some 73 appeared in the CD4+ memory repertoires, each in one to five individuals. CMV serostatus prediction reached a median bootstrapped AUC of 0.95 with the original framework and just under 0.93 with a US-trained random forest. On the Belgian cohort, the classifier based on the original framework reached a median bootstrapped AUC of approximately 0.94, with a 95% CI of 0.76-1.00. Unlike the original study, which covered naive and memory CD4+ and CD8+ populations, the Belgian study sequenced only CD4+CD45RO+ memory cells.

Single viable CD3+CD4+CD8-CD45RO+ cells were sorted as memory CD4+ T cells on a FACSAria II. CMV serostatus was determined with a Roche Elecsys assay detecting serum IgG against CMV pp150, pp28, p38 and p52. After thawing, total CD4+ T cells were enriched by positive selection with CD4 magnetic microbeads. The samples came from a separate study whose specific focus was interrogating the CD4+ T cell memory repertoire. Peripheral blood mononuclear cells were isolated and cryopreserved following standard operating procedures; serum was stored at -80 °C. The staining used CD3-PerCP (BW264/56), CD4-APC (RPA-T4), CD45RO-PE (UCHT1) and CD8-Pacific Orange (3B5) antibodies, and Sytox blue was used to exclude non-viable cells. Regarding this clone: No cognate antigen has been identified for it. The sample holds no much larger clone one base away, and base qualities are not on file.

V is trimmed back by 6 bases and J by 3 bases, and the junction contains 15 bases that no gene match accounts for. The germline V gene gives CDR1 as MDHEN and CDR2 as SYDVKM. From cysteine to phenylalanine, the CDR3 is 17 amino acids long. The CDR3 DNA has 51 bases and is translated from base 1. The Quick-DNA Microprep Kit was used to extract genomic DNA from the sorted cells. Amplification of TCRbeta DNA was done with the immunoSEQ hsTCRbeta kit, following the protocol from the manufacturer. An Illumina MiSeq instrument was used to sequence the TCRbeta libraries. The source study handled its data this way. Following removal of out-of-frame sequences, about 2,200,000 distinct TCRbeta sequences were retained, with an average of approximately 69,000 per individual. Each individual was scored according to the count of 164 previously reported CMV-associated TCRbeta sequences and the total productive distinct TCRbeta count. A beta-binomial model was reimplemented in Python, and scikit-learn random forests with default parameters were trained on data from the US cohort. Classifier performance on the Belgian cohort was summarized as median AUC with percentile confidence intervals over 10,000 bootstrap iterations. Imported from immuneACCESS, the table was reduced by TCRdb to in-frame sequences with V and J called. These copies leave out some clones; in studies compared against another copy, an unresolved V gene accounts for under half, and the cause of the remainder is not known. That table supplies the V and J calls and clone size; D and trimming were determined from the DNA. The sample yields about 50,000 clones; under 80% were counted once. 0.67% of the sample rests with the top ten.

Sequences were obtained from memory CD4+ T cells from blood. The chain employs TRBV28 and TRBJ1-2, with 8 bases in between that match TRBD1. This clonotype was sampled from an adult in good health and CMV-seronegative. Read as DNA, the sequence is TGTGCCAGCAGCCCGGGGACAGGACTAACGTGGGACTATGGCTACACCTTC. Translated, it gives CASSPGTGLTWDYGYTF.